The rows below give T cell receptor beta chains drawn from one sample of a study of neurological immune-mediated disorders. Using its own MiXCR run on the 5' RACE reads, TCRdb lists one record per CDR3 protein. The sample lists over 60,000 distinct CDR3 sequences, 5.2% occurring once. Sequencing was performed on PBMCs. All receptors derive from a woman in her 30s with multiple sclerosis. Each CDR3 is given with its conserved first and last residue. The D gene is left open where the match is weak. Size values are once, few and many counts, or a class for expanded clones, and some rows have none.

cdr3_nt: TGTGCTAGTGGTTTGCCCCCCCGAGAGGACAGGGCCAATGAGCAGTTCTTC
cdr3_aa: CASGLPPREDRANEQFF
cdr3_length: 17
d_call: TRBD1
j_call: TRBJ2-1
v_call: TRBV12-5
clone_size: few

cdr3_nt: TGTGCCAGCAGCCAAAACCCTTACGGGACTAGTGTCACAGATACGCAGTATTTT
cdr3_aa: CASSQNPYGTSVTDTQYF
cdr3_length: 18
d_call: TRBD2
j_call: TRBJ2-3
v_call: TRBV3-1
clone_size: many

cdr3_nt: TGTGCCAGCTCACCACCGTCGGCACTAGCGGGGTCCTTTGCGCAGTATTTT
cdr3_aa: CASSPPSALAGSFAQYF
cdr3_length: 17
d_call: TRBD2
j_call: TRBJ2-3
v_call: TRBV18
clone_size: .

cdr3_nt: TGCGCCAGCAGCAGCCGGGAAATAACGAGGGAGCAGTACTTC
cdr3_aa: CASSSREITREQYF
cdr3_length: 14
d_call: .
j_call: TRBJ2-7
v_call: TRBV5-1
clone_size: .

cdr3_nt: TGCGCCAGCAGCCAAGAGATGAGGGTCGCAGTCTACACCTTC
cdr3_aa: CASSQEMRVAVYTF
cdr3_length: 14
d_call: .
j_call: TRBJ1-2
v_call: TRBV4-1
clone_size: many

cdr3_nt: TGTGCCAGCAGTTTGGGACACTCTGGAAACACCATATATTTT
cdr3_aa: CASSLGHSGNTIYF
cdr3_length: 14
d_call: .
j_call: TRBJ1-3
v_call: TRBV12-3/TRBV12-4
clone_size: many

cdr3_nt: TGTGCCAGCAGAAAGGTCTACGAGCAGTACTTC
cdr3_aa: CASRKVYEQYF
cdr3_length: 11
d_call: .
j_call: TRBJ2-7
v_call: TRBV7-9
clone_size: .

cdr3_nt: TGCAGTGCCGAGCCAAAAGAGACCCAGTACTTC
cdr3_aa: CSAEPKETQYF
cdr3_length: 11
d_call: .
j_call: TRBJ2-5
v_call: TRBV20-1
clone_size: many

cdr3_nt: TGCAGCGTGATCTCGGGCCGAGGCTACACCTTC
cdr3_aa: CSVISGRGYTF
cdr3_length: 11
d_call: .
j_call: TRBJ1-2
v_call: TRBV29-1
clone_size: many

cdr3_nt: TGTGCCAGCAGCCCCCACAGGGATTATCAGCCCCAGCATTTT
cdr3_aa: CASSPHRDYQPQHF
cdr3_length: 14
d_call: .
j_call: TRBJ1-5
v_call: TRBV6-5
clone_size: many

cdr3_nt: TGTGCCAGCAGGGGCGGAAAAGCTAACTATGGCTACACCTTC
cdr3_aa: CASRGGKANYGYTF
cdr3_length: 14
d_call: .
j_call: TRBJ1-2
v_call: TRBV12-3/TRBV12-4
clone_size: .

cdr3_nt: TGTGCCAGCAGAAAAGGACTAGCGGGGGCCCAGAGCACAGATACGCAGTATTTT
cdr3_aa: CASRKGLAGAQSTDTQYF
cdr3_length: 18
d_call: TRBD2
j_call: TRBJ2-3
v_call: TRBV7-9
clone_size: .

cdr3_nt: TGTGCCAGCAGCCGGAGCTCCTATAATTCACCCCTCCACTTT
cdr3_aa: CASSRSSYNSPLHF
cdr3_length: 14
d_call: .
j_call: TRBJ1-6
v_call: TRBV2
clone_size: many

cdr3_nt: TGCAGTGCTAGTGGGGCTAACGAAGGGGGGCTCTCCTACAATGAGCAGTTCTTC
cdr3_aa: CSASGANEGGLSYNEQFF
cdr3_length: 18
d_call: .
j_call: TRBJ2-1
v_call: TRBV20-1
clone_size: .

cdr3_nt: TGTGCCAGCAGCCGCCAATGGACCTACGGTGACAATGAGCAGTTCTTC
cdr3_aa: CASSRQWTYGDNEQFF
cdr3_length: 16
d_call: .
j_call: TRBJ2-1
v_call: TRBV3-1
clone_size: many

cdr3_nt: TGTGCCAGCAGCTTACCCCCAAACACCATATATTTT
cdr3_aa: CASSLPPNTIYF
cdr3_length: 12
d_call: .
j_call: TRBJ1-3
v_call: TRBV7-2
clone_size: many

cdr3_nt: TGCGCCAGCAGCCAAGGGAGGTATGGGGGATACGAGCAGTACTTC
cdr3_aa: CASSQGRYGGYEQYF
cdr3_length: 15
d_call: .
j_call: TRBJ2-7
v_call: TRBV5-1
clone_size: many

cdr3_nt: TGTGCCAGCAGCCAAGTCGATTCCCCCGAGCAGTACTTC
cdr3_aa: CASSQVDSPEQYF
cdr3_length: 13
d_call: .
j_call: TRBJ2-7
v_call: TRBV3-1
clone_size: many

cdr3_nt: TGCGCCAGCAGCCCGGGACAGGGGGGTTCACCCCTCAACTTT
cdr3_aa: CASSPGQGGSPLNF
cdr3_length: 14
d_call: TRBD1
j_call: TRBJ1-6
v_call: TRBV5-1
clone_size: .

cdr3_nt: TGCAGTGCTGTCGGGGGAAGGGATAATTCACCCCTCCACTTT
cdr3_aa: CSAVGGRDNSPLHF
cdr3_length: 14
d_call: .
j_call: TRBJ1-6
v_call: TRBV20-1
clone_size: many

cdr3_nt: TGTGCCATCAGGGAGGGGGGACAGTCTACCTACGAGCAGTACTTC
cdr3_aa: CAIREGGQSTYEQYF
cdr3_length: 15
d_call: .
j_call: TRBJ2-7
v_call: TRBV10-3
clone_size: many

cdr3_nt: TGTGCCAGCGGTAATAGTGGTGGGACCGGGGAGCTGTTTTTT
cdr3_aa: CASGNSGGTGELFF
cdr3_length: 14
d_call: .
j_call: TRBJ2-2
v_call: TRBV7-9
clone_size: many

cdr3_nt: TGTGCCATCAGTGACCAACAGGGGGATGTTCAGCCCCAGCATTTT
cdr3_aa: CAISDQQGDVQPQHF
cdr3_length: 15
d_call: TRBD1
j_call: TRBJ1-5
v_call: TRBV10-3
clone_size: many

cdr3_nt: TGTGCCAGCAGCTACCCGAGGCTAGCGGGGGGCATAGATACGCAGTATTTT
cdr3_aa: CASSYPRLAGGIDTQYF
cdr3_length: 17
d_call: TRBD2
j_call: TRBJ2-3
v_call: TRBV7-9
clone_size: many

cdr3_nt: TGTGCCAGCAGCTTAGGTCACGGCAATCAGCCCCAGAATTTT
cdr3_aa: CASSLGHGNQPQNF
cdr3_length: 14
d_call: .
j_call: TRBJ1-5
v_call: TRBV7-9
clone_size: .

cdr3_nt: TGCGCCAGCAGCCCGGAGGGGGCGCGGGGGAACTTCTACACCTTC
cdr3_aa: CASSPEGARGNFYTF
cdr3_length: 15
d_call: TRBD1
j_call: TRBJ1-2
v_call: TRBV5-1
clone_size: many

cdr3_nt: TGTGCCACCAGCAGAGATAAGGAATCGGGTGAGCAGTTCTTC
cdr3_aa: CATSRDKESGEQFF
cdr3_length: 14
d_call: .
j_call: TRBJ2-1
v_call: TRBV15
clone_size: many

cdr3_nt: TGTGCCAGCTCACCCGACAGTGCCTGGGGCACTGAAGCTTTCTTT
cdr3_aa: CASSPDSAWGTEAFF
cdr3_length: 15
d_call: .
j_call: TRBJ1-1
v_call: TRBV18
clone_size: few

cdr3_nt: TGTGCCAGCAGCTCGGAATCGAGTCAGCCCCTCAACTTT
cdr3_aa: CASSSESSQPLNF
cdr3_length: 13
d_call: .
j_call: TRBJ1-6
v_call: TRBV7-9
clone_size: few

cdr3_nt: TGCAGTGCTAGAGATCTAGCGGGCAAGATTTCTGAGCAGTTCTTC
cdr3_aa: CSARDLAGKISEQFF
cdr3_length: 15
d_call: TRBD2
j_call: TRBJ2-1
v_call: TRBV20-1
clone_size: many

cdr3_nt: TGTGCCAGCAGGGACAGGAATACTGAAGCTTTCTTT
cdr3_aa: CASRDRNTEAFF
cdr3_length: 12
d_call: TRBD1
j_call: TRBJ1-1
v_call: TRBV11-2
clone_size: few

cdr3_nt: TGTGCCAGCAGTTTAGAAGAAAAACTGTTTTTT
cdr3_aa: CASSLEEKLFF
cdr3_length: 11
d_call: .
j_call: TRBJ1-4
v_call: TRBV12-3/TRBV12-4
clone_size: many

cdr3_nt: TGCAGTGCCAGTCCAAAGTTGCGGGAAGCTTTCTTT
cdr3_aa: CSASPKLREAFF
cdr3_length: 12
d_call: .
j_call: TRBJ1-1
v_call: TRBV20-1
clone_size: few

cdr3_nt: TGTGCCAGCAGGGGCGCTAACTATGGCTACACCTTC
cdr3_aa: CASRGANYGYTF
cdr3_length: 12
d_call: .
j_call: TRBJ1-2
v_call: TRBV12-3/TRBV12-4
clone_size: few

cdr3_nt: TGTGCCAGCAGCCGAGAGGGGAGGGACACCATATATTTT
cdr3_aa: CASSREGRDTIYF
cdr3_length: 13
d_call: .
j_call: TRBJ1-3
v_call: TRBV4-2
clone_size: few

cdr3_nt: TGTGCCAGCAGGCCTACCAGGCGAGGGAGGCAAGAGACCCAGTACTTT
cdr3_aa: CASRPTRRGRQETQYF
cdr3_length: 16
d_call: .
j_call: TRBJ2-5
v_call: TRBV5-6
clone_size: .

cdr3_nt: TGTGCCAGCAGCTTAGGAGGGGACCTGGAGACCCAGTACTTC
cdr3_aa: CASSLGGDLETQYF
cdr3_length: 14
d_call: .
j_call: TRBJ2-5
v_call: TRBV11-3
clone_size: few

cdr3_nt: TGCAGTGCTGACGGAGGGGGGGACAATGAGCAGTTCTTC
cdr3_aa: CSADGGGDNEQFF
cdr3_length: 13
d_call: .
j_call: TRBJ2-1
v_call: TRBV20-1
clone_size: many

cdr3_nt: TGTGCCAGCAGCACGGGTCTGGGGACCTACGAGCAGTACTTC
cdr3_aa: CASSTGLGTYEQYF
cdr3_length: 14
d_call: .
j_call: TRBJ2-7
v_call: TRBV5-6
clone_size: many

cdr3_nt: TGTGCCAGCAGCTTAGTGGAGGGATCTATTGAAGCTTTCTTT
cdr3_aa: CASSLVEGSIEAFF
cdr3_length: 14
d_call: .
j_call: TRBJ1-1
v_call: TRBV7-9
clone_size: many

cdr3_nt: TGCAGTGCACCGGACCGGGTCACAGATACGCAGTATTTT
cdr3_aa: CSAPDRVTDTQYF
cdr3_length: 13
d_call: .
j_call: TRBJ2-3
v_call: TRBV20-1
clone_size: many

cdr3_nt: TGTGCCAGCTTCCCCCCCGACAGAATGGGATATGGCTACACCTTC
cdr3_aa: CASFPPDRMGYGYTF
cdr3_length: 15
d_call: .
j_call: TRBJ1-2
v_call: TRBV6-1
clone_size: .

cdr3_nt: TGTGCCAGCAGCCTCAGTGAAGGGGCCTCTAGCTATGGCTACACCTTC
cdr3_aa: CASSLSEGASSYGYTF
cdr3_length: 16
d_call: .
j_call: TRBJ1-2
v_call: TRBV4-2
clone_size: many

cdr3_nt: TGTGCCAGCAGGCCCGGGACAGGGAAAAACACTGAAGCTTTCTTT
cdr3_aa: CASRPGTGKNTEAFF
cdr3_length: 15
d_call: TRBD1
j_call: TRBJ1-1
v_call: TRBV12-3/TRBV12-4
clone_size: few

cdr3_nt: TGTGCCAGCAGCCCGGGACAGGGCCGTCCCGGGGAGCTGTTTTTT
cdr3_aa: CASSPGQGRPGELFF
cdr3_length: 15
d_call: TRBD1
j_call: TRBJ2-2
v_call: TRBV7-9
clone_size: .

cdr3_nt: TGTGCCAGCAGCTCGGGACAAACGAATCAGCCCCAGCATTTT
cdr3_aa: CASSSGQTNQPQHF
cdr3_length: 14
d_call: .
j_call: TRBJ1-5
v_call: TRBV7-2
clone_size: .

cdr3_nt: TGTGCCAGCAGCGAGGACGGGGGGTATCGTGGCTACACCTTC
cdr3_aa: CASSEDGGYRGYTF
cdr3_length: 14
d_call: .
j_call: TRBJ1-2
v_call: TRBV9
clone_size: many

cdr3_nt: TGTGCCAGCAGCGATCGAGCGGGGGGGCCGGGGACCCAGTACTTC
cdr3_aa: CASSDRAGGPGTQYF
cdr3_length: 15
d_call: TRBD2
j_call: TRBJ2-5
v_call: TRBV9
clone_size: many

cdr3_nt: TGCAGTGCTAGTTATCTGCGGGCAGGTACTGAAGCTTTCTTT
cdr3_aa: CSASYLRAGTEAFF
cdr3_length: 14
d_call: .
j_call: TRBJ1-1
v_call: TRBV20-1
clone_size: .